This T cell receptor beta chain was sequenced during a study of cytomegalovirus exposure and HLA in healthy donors (dated by TCRdb to 2016 to 2017). Describing the broader study: A later analysis indicated that the 130 or so validation repertoires were generated on the platform also employed for the 700 or so repertoires of the first cohort. The aim of the study was to test whether cataloging public T cell receptors could identify signatures of past pathogen exposure. Besides the first cohort of 550 to 750 subjects, a separate validation cohort made up of 120 or so different subjects was used. High-throughput TCR immunosequencing, statistical association of individual TCRs with disease status, and machine learning were combined to predict cytomegalovirus infection status. Results and caveats for the whole study, not just this receptor: The authors suggested that the approach could potentially be generalized to other disease states and immunological phenotypes. A total of 150 to 200 TCR beta chains were listed by the study as associated with cytomegalovirus. Most TCR sequences were seen in very few donors, while some public TCRs were found in many individuals. A later analysis lacked HLA typing for the validation cohort, so it scored co-occurrence in that cohort across all 120 or so repertoires. In vitro tests confirmed that three of the cytomegalovirus-associated TCR beta chains recognize cytomegalovirus antigens. The classifier was reported to diagnose cytomegalovirus status with high specificity and sensitivity in both the original cohort and the validation cohort. Of the cluster scores, approximately 94% were above 0 in a later analysis, which found that TCRs clustered in the first cohort also tended to co-occur in the 110 or so validation repertoires.

With respect to this clone: No cognate antigen has been identified for it. No per-base quality is available; no much larger clone lies one base away.

The junction shows trimming of 1 base on V and 5 bases on J, plus 15 bases between the germline ends. CDR1 and CDR2 (SGHDT, YYEEEE) derive from the germline V gene. From its cysteine to its phenylalanine, the CDR3 spans 15 amino acids. Of the read, only the CDR3 DNA is kept; its 45 bases are in frame from base 1. The donors were included in the validation cohort of 120 subjects, a group kept apart from the roughly 670-subject first cohort. The receptor library was made with the immunoSEQ multiplex PCR assay. The authors' analysis ran thus. A statistical classification framework was built to diagnose cytomegalovirus status from the catalog of TCR beta chain sequences. TCRdb limited this immuneACCESS table to in-frame rearrangements with V and J called. A share of clones is missing; checked studies link under half to unresolved V genes, and the rest is unexplained. V, J and clone size are taken as reported in that table, and D and trimming were inferred from the DNA itself. The sample table lists about 60,000 clones, almost 97% of them with a count of one. In total, the top ten clones hold under 1.5% of the sample.

The receptor was isolated from a woman under 30 in good health and CMV-seronegative. The sequenced material came from PBMCs. The chain couples TRBV5-6 to TRBJ2-5; TRBD2 might be the D gene, on 6 matching bases. The DNA is as follows: TGTGCCAGCAGCTTGACAGTGGGAGGAGGTGAGACCCAGTACTTC. It is translated as CASSLTVGGGETQYF.